Following are 31 T cell receptor beta chains from one sample sequenced in a study of blood T cell repertoires in COVID-19. Some clones are missing from TCRdb's copy, which holds only in-frame ones; the method was immunoSEQ multiplex PCR. Of 250,000 to 350,000 clones in the sample, more than 80% were seen once. The sequenced sample consisted of peripheral blood. These receptors came from a woman in her thirties with active or convalescent COVID-19.

The chain couples TRBV29-1 to TRBJ2-7; 8 nucleotides align to TRBD1. In germline, CDR1 is SQVTM, CDR2 ANQGSEA. Unmatched junction bases numbered 5, after V lost 7 bases and J lost 3 bases. The CDR3 is 12 residues long. The CDR3 bases are TGCAGCGGTGGACAGGGATTCTACGAGCAGTACTTC. Residues: CSGGQGFYEQYF.

This clone was seen only a few times. The chain employs TRBV2 and TRBJ2-7, with D maybe TRBD2 (6 bases). V was clipped by 4 bases and J by 4 bases, with 8 bases between them. The CDR3 consists of 12 residues. Germline V lookup: CDR1 SNHLY, CDR2 FYNNEI. CDR3 protein: CASSAGGYEQYF. CDR3 nucleotide sequence: TGTGCCAGCAGTGCTGGGGGGTACGAGCAGTACTTC.

This chain connects TRBV7-9 to TRBJ1-4; D not certain. The ends were cut back, 4 bases at V and 6 bases at J, with 9 bases in the middle. The CDR3 consists of 13 residues. Per germline, CDR1 SEHNR and CDR2 FQNEAQ (reference sequence). In DNA, the CDR3 is TGTGCCAGCAGCTCCAGACTGGATGAAAAACTGTTTTTT. It codes for CASSSRLDEKLFF. The full variable domain, rest sourced from reference TRBV7-9 and TRBJ1-4, is DTGVSQNPRHKITKRGQNVTFRCDPISEHNRLYWYRQTLGQGPEFLTYFQNEAQLEKSRLLSDRFSAERPKGSFSTLEIQRTEQGDSAMYLCASSSRLDEKLFFGSGTQLSVL.

This chain links TRBV11-2 with TRBJ1-5; D not certain. Germline CDR1 is SGHAT and CDR2 is FQNNGV. The length of the CDR3 is 18 residues. Trimming stripped 7 bases from V and 0 bases from J, with 22 bases between. As DNA, the CDR3 is TGTGCCAGCATTCCCATCGACACCTTGTTTTATAGCAATCAGCCCCAGCATTTT. Its translation is CASIPIDTLFYSNQPQHF. The full variable domain, rest sourced from reference TRBV11-2 and TRBJ1-5, is EAGVAQSPRYKIIEKRQSVAFWCNPISGHATLYWYQQILGQGPKLLIQFQNNGVVDDSQLPKDRFSAERLKGVDSTLKIQPAKLEDSAVYLCASIPIDTLFYSNQPQHFGDGTRLSIL.

This clone was found many times. This sequence joins TRBV7-8 and TRBJ2-7; 9 nucleotides agree with TRBD2. V shed 3 bases, J shed 2 bases, and the junction held 2 bases outside the gene matches. Per germline, CDR1 SGHVS and CDR2 FQNEAQ. The length of the CDR3 is 14 residues. The CDR3 sequence: CASSLASGAYEQYF. In nucleotides, the CDR3 is TGTGCCAGCAGCTTGGCTAGCGGGGCCTACGAGCAGTACTTC.

V is TRBV3-1 (or the pseudogene TRBV3-2) and J is TRBJ1-2; 9 bases agree with TRBD1. V gave up 6 bases and J gave up 3 bases; unmatched junction bases: 14. CDR1 and CDR2 (germline): LGHDT, YNNKEL (reference sequence). The CDR3 has 17 amino acids. CDR3 sequence reads: CASRSAPPDRGDYGYTF. In DNA form, the CDR3 reads TGTGCCAGCAGATCAGCCCCCCCGGACAGGGGAGACTATGGCTACACCTTC.

This rearrangement joins TRBV9 to TRBJ1-2, with a tentative D call TRBD1 (6 bases). CDR3 length equals 11 residues. The germline V gene encodes CDR1 SGDLS and CDR2 YYNGEE. V was shortened by 3 bases and J by 9 bases, with 9 bases between the two germline ends. The CDR3 DNA sequence: TGTGCCAGCAGCGGCAGGGGTAGCTACACCTTC. Amino acid sequence: CASSGRGSYTF.

This sequence joins TRBV2 and TRBJ2-2; 10 bases agree with TRBD2. The CDR3 extends over 16 amino acids. Germline V lookup: CDR1 SNHLY, CDR2 FYNNEI. After removal of 8 bases from V and 0 bases from J, the junction contained 6 bases not matched to a gene. CDR3: CASAAAGGPNTGELFF. DNA of the CDR3: TGTGCCAGCGCTGCAGCGGGGGGGCCGAACACCGGGGAGCTGTTTTTT.

The genes are TRBV7-8 and TRBJ2-1, with D unclear. Germline assignment: CDR1 SGHVS and CDR2 FQNEAQ. CDR3 length equals 13 residues. The V gene lost 1 base and the J gene lost 7 bases, with 8 bases spanning the gap. CDR3 loop: CASSLDSWNEQFF. The DNA for the CDR3 is TGTGCCAGCAGCTTAGATAGTTGGAATGAGCAGTTCTTC.

The V gene is TRBV27, the J gene TRBJ1-5, with 7 nucleotides matching TRBD1. The CDR3 runs to 16 residues. Looked up from germline, CDR1 is MNHEY and CDR2 is SMNVEV (reference sequence). After removal of 5 bases from V and 3 bases from J, the junction contained 10 bases not matched to a gene. The CDR3: CASSPNGQVTNQPQHF. CDR3 nucleotide sequence: TGTGCCAGCAGTCCGAATGGACAGGTCACCAATCAGCCCCAGCATTTT.

V and J are TRBV9 and TRBJ1-2; 12 bases match TRBD1. CDR1 and CDR2 (germline): SGDLS, YYNGEE. Trimming cost V 4 bases and J 8 bases; bases outside gene matches: 9. There are 15 residues in the CDR3. DNA of the CDR3: TGTGCCAGCAGCTCAGAGGGGGACAGGGGGCCAGGCTACACCTTC. Translating it yields CASSSEGDRGPGYTF.

This chain uses TRBV9 with TRBJ2-7; perhaps TRBD1 as D (6 bases). The CDR3 loop spans 14 amino acids. V lost 0 bases and J lost 3, with 10 bases in between. The germline gives CDR1 SGDLS, CDR2 YYNGEE. CDR3: CASSVADRNYEQYF. CDR3 coding DNA: TGTGCCAGCAGCGTAGCTGACAGGAACTACGAGCAGTACTTC.

This chain uses TRBV4-3 with TRBJ2-1, with 8 bases that match TRBD1. Trimming took 1 base from V and 0 from J; bases not matched to a gene: 8. Germline values: CDR1 LGHNA, CDR2 YSLEER. The CDR3 is 18 amino acids. The CDR3: CASSQVQGAQSSYNEQFF. For the CDR3, the DNA is TGCGCCAGCAGCCAAGTTCAGGGGGCCCAGAGCTCCTACAATGAGCAGTTCTTC.

V usage is TRBV7-9 and J usage is TRBJ2-3, with 16 nucleotides matching TRBD2. Germline V gene sequence: CDR1 SEHNR, CDR2 FQNEAQ (reference sequence). CDR3 size: 19 residues. The V gene end was trimmed by 1 base and the J gene end by 4 bases; junction bases not matched to a gene: 8. CDR3 region: CASSLGGTSGGARPDTQYF. Written as DNA, the CDR3 is TGTGCCAGCAGCTTAGGCGGGACTAGCGGGGGGGCTCGGCCAGATACGCAGTATTTT.

This clone was seen more than once but under ten times. The J gene is TRBJ2-1, the V gene TRBV12-5; the match to TRBD1 covers 7 bases. Per the germline V gene, CDR1 is LGHNT and CDR2 is FRNRAP. After removal of 1 base from V and 4 bases from J, the junction contained 4 bases not matched to a gene. CDR3 length: 15 residues. The CDR3 here is CASGLGQGPYNEQFF. The CDR3 bases are TGTGCTAGTGGTTTGGGACAGGGCCCTTACAATGAGCAGTTCTTC. The variable domain in full, completed from reference TRBV12-5 and TRBJ2-1, reads DARVTQTPRHKVTEMGQEVTMRCQPILGHNTVFWYRQTMMQGLELLAYFRNRAPLDDSGMPKDRFSAEMPDATLATLKIQPSEPRDSAVYFCASGLGQGPYNEQFFGPGTRLTVL.

The chain joins TRBV2 to TRBJ2-1, with 11 bases that match TRBD2. The V gene end was trimmed by 7 bases and the J gene end by 7 bases; junction bases not matched to a gene: 6. Germline loops: CDR1 SNHLY, CDR2 FYNNEI. There are 14 residues in the CDR3. The CDR3 DNA is TGTGCCAGCAATAGCGGGGGGGCTCGGAATGAGCAGTTCTTC. This encodes CASNSGGARNEQFF.

V and J are TRBV5-1 and TRBJ1-4, with D possibly matching TRBD1 (6 bases). Germline V gene sequence: CDR1 SGHRS, CDR2 YFSETQ. V was pared by 4 bases and J by 0 bases, with 10 bases between. The CDR3 consists of 15 residues. The CDR3 sequence is CASSTTGTTNEKLFF. CDR3 sequence (DNA): TGCGCCAGCAGCACAACAGGGACAACTAATGAAAAACTGTTTTTT. Supplemented by reference TRBV5-1 and TRBJ1-4, the full variable domain reads KAGVTQTPRYLIKTRGQQVTLSCSPISGHRSVSWYQQTPGQGLQFLFEYFSETQRNKGNFPGRFSGRQFSNSRSEMNVSTLELGDSALYLCASSTTGTTNEKLFFGSGTQLSVL.

The rearrangement joins TRBV5-6 to TRBJ2-5; TRBD2 aligns across 14 bases. Trimming at V came to 3 bases and at J to 2 bases, leaving 6 bases not matched to a gene. The germline gives CDR1 SGHDT, CDR2 YYEEEE. The CDR3 sequence is 17 residues long. The CDR3 DNA follows: TGTGCCAGCAGCTCGGGACTAGCGGGGGTCCAGCAAGAGACCCAGTACTTC. As protein: CASSSGLAGVQQETQYF.

This chain uses TRBV7-8 with TRBJ1-5; D is undetermined. V was pared by 6 bases and J by 5 bases, with 14 bases between. This CDR3 is 14 amino acids long. Germline V CDR1 and CDR2: SGHVS, FQNEAQ. CDR3 sequence (DNA): TGTGCCAGCAGTACGGATCGGGTAGATCAGCCCCAGCATTTT. It specifies CASSTDRVDQPQHF.

The chain links TRBV18 to TRBJ2-5; D possibly corresponds to TRBD2 (6 bases). V was trimmed by 6 bases and J by 5 bases, leaving 19 bases between them. The CDR3 spans 15 residues. CDR1 is KGHSH and CDR2 is LQKENI in the germline V gene. Here the CDR3 DNA reads TGTGCCAGCTCCAGTCTTCGGGGGATAGTGGAGACCCAGTACTTC. Its translation: CASSSLRGIVETQYF.

The chain is built from TRBV4-3 and TRBJ2-7; TRBD1 matches 7 bases. Germline CDR1 is LGHNA and CDR2 is YSLEER. The trim removed 3 bases at V and 1 base at J, leaving 6 bases unmatched. The CDR3 has 15 residues. CDR3 bases: TGCGCCAGCAGCCAGGGGACAGCCTCTTCCTACGAGCAGTACTTC. Its translation is CASSQGTASSYEQYF.

This clone is a singleton in its sample. The genes are TRBV24-1 and TRBJ2-7, with D hard to call. Per the germline V gene, CDR1 is KGHDR and CDR2 is SFDVKD. With 0 bases removed from V and 6 bases from J, the gap between germline ends came to 8 bases. The CDR3 contains 13 residues. CDR3 amino acids: CATSDLSSGEQYF. The CDR3 bases are TGTGCCACCAGTGATTTGAGCTCCGGCGAGCAGTACTTC.

The J gene is TRBJ1-4, the V gene TRBV28, with no clear D. This CDR3 region has 15 residues. Germline CDR1 reads MDHEN; CDR2 reads SYDVKM. V shed 4 bases and J shed 2 bases, with 11 bases lying between them. CDR3 sequence: CASSSPGSTNEKLFF. DNA for the CDR3: TGTGCCAGCAGTTCACCGGGGTCCACTAATGAAAAACTGTTTTTT.

The chain couples TRBV5-4 to TRBJ2-7, with 8 bases lining up with TRBD2. There are 15 residues in the CDR3. V dropped 2 bases and J dropped 3; count of bases not matched to a gene: 7. Germline V gene data show CDR1 as SGHNT and CDR2 as YYREEE (reference sequence). In DNA form, the CDR3 reads TGTGCCAGCAGCTTCCCGGGGGGGCAGAGCTACGAGCAGTACTTC. This encodes CASSFPGGQSYEQYF.

The chain couples TRBV14 to TRBJ2-7; 12 positions match TRBD1. The CDR3 totals 15 residues. The germline V gene has CDR1 SGHDN and CDR2 FVKESK. V shed 1 base, J shed 5 bases, and the junction held 3 bases outside the gene matches. The CDR3 sequence is CASSQAGTGGHEQYF. DNA for the CDR3: TGTGCCAGCAGCCAAGCCGGGACAGGGGGCCACGAGCAGTACTTC.

The rearrangement uses TRBV18 and TRBJ2-1; 10 bases are shared with TRBD1. J lost 2 bases, V lost 5 bases, and 6 bases had no gene match. The CDR3 extends over 16 amino acids. Germline V CDR1 and CDR2: KGHSH, LQKENI. Here the CDR3 reads CASSRQGADTYNEQFF. DNA for the CDR3: TGTGCCAGCTCAAGACAGGGGGCTGACACCTACAATGAGCAGTTCTTC.

The chain combines TRBV7-8 with TRBJ1-6; 9 bases match TRBD1. The trim removed 1 base at V and 4 bases at J, leaving 8 bases unmatched. This CDR3 comprises 18 residues. The germline gives CDR1 SGHVS, CDR2 FQNEAQ. The CDR3 reads CASSLGTGGAFYNSPLHF. CDR3 DNA sequence: TGTGCCAGCAGCTTAGGAACAGGGGGCGCATTTTATAATTCACCCCTCCACTTT.

The chain employs TRBV10-2 and TRBJ1-2; a possible D gene is TRBD1 (5 bases). The CDR3 length is 13 residues. Trimming removed 4 bases at V and 4 bases at J, with 10 bases between. Looked up from germline, CDR1 is WSHSY and CDR2 is SAAADI. DNA of the CDR3: TGCGCCAGCAGTGCCCAGGGCCGCTATGGCTACACCTTC. Protein: CASSAQGRYGYTF.

The gene calls are TRBV2 and TRBJ1-1; maybe TRBD1 (5 bases). The CDR3 contains 16 residues. Looked up from germline, CDR1 is SNHLY and CDR2 is FYNNEI. With 7 bases removed from V and 0 bases from J, the gap between germline ends came to 18 bases. CDR3 protein: CASMSRGGLMNTEAFF. CDR3 DNA: TGTGCCAGCATGAGTAGGGGCGGCCTGATGAACACTGAAGCTTTCTTT. Looking up the rest from reference TRBV2 and TRBJ1-1 gives the full variable domain: EPEVTQTPSHQVTQMGQEVILRCVPISNHLYFYWYRQILGQKVEFLVSFYNNEISEKSEIFDDQFSVERPDGSNFTLKIRSTKLEDSAMYFCASMSRGGLMNTEAFFGQGTRLTVV.

The V gene is TRBV3-1 (or the pseudogene TRBV3-2), the J gene TRBJ2-7; weak D call: TRBD1 (5 bases). In germline, CDR1 is LGHDT, CDR2 YNNKEL (reference sequence). Trimming removed 1 base from V and 4 bases from J, with 14 bases in between. The CDR3 covers 15 residues. The CDR3 loop is CASSQAGALGYEQYF. The CDR3 DNA follows: TGTGCCAGCAGCCAAGCTGGGGCCCTTGGGTACGAGCAGTACTTC.

This chain links TRBV4-2 with TRBJ2-4, with 10 bases that match TRBD1. Germline-derived CDR1 and CDR2 are LGHNA and YNFKEQ. CDR3 length: 14 residues. Trimming at V came to 4 bases and at J to 7 bases, leaving 4 bases not matched to a gene. The CDR3 DNA follows: TGTGCCAGCAGCCGGACGGGACAGGGGAACATTCAGTACTTC. Its translation is CASSRTGQGNIQYF.